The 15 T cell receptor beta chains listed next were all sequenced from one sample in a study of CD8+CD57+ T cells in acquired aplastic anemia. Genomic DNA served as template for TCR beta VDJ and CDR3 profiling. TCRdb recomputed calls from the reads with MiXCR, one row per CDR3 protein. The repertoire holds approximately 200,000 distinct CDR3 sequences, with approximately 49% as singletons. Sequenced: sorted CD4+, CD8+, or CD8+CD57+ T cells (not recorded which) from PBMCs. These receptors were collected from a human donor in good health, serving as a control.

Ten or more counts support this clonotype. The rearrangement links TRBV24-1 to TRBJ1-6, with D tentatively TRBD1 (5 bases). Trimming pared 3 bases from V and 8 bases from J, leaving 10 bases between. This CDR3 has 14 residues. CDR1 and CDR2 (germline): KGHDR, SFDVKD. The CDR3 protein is CATSDTMGDSPLHF. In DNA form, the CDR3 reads TGTGCCACCAGTGATACCATGGGGGATTCACCCCTCCACTTT.

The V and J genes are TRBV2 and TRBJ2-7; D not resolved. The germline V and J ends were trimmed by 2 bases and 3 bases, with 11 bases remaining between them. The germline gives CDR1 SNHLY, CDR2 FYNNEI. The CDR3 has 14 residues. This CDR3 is CASSEHWQVYEQYF. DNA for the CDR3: TGTGCCAGCAGTGAACACTGGCAGGTCTACGAGCAGTACTTC.

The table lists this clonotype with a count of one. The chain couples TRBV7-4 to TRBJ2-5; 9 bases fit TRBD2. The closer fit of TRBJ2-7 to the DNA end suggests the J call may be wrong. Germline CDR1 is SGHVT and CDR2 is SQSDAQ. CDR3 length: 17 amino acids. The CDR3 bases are TGTGCCAGCAGCGTAGGTCCTAGCGGGGCCTCCTCCTACGAGCAGTACTTC. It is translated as CASSVGPSGASSYEQYF.

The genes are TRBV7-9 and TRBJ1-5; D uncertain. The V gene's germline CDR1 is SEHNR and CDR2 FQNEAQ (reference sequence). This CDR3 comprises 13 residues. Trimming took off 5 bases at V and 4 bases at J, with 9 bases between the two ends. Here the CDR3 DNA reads TGTGCCAGCAGCCCGTACACGAATCAGCCCCAGCATTTT. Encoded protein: CASSPYTNQPQHF.

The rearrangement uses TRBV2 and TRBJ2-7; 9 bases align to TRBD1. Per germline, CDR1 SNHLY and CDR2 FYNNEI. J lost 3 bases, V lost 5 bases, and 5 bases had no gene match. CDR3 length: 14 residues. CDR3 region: CASSLGTGNYEQYF. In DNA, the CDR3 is TGTGCCAGCAGTCTCGGGACAGGGAACTACGAGCAGTACTTC.

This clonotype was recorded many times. This CDR3 reads CASSGSRTTFF. For the CDR3, the DNA is TGTGCCAGCAGCGGCTCCCGGACGACTTTCTTT. V gene TRBV7-2 combines with J gene TRBJ1-1; D is undetermined. Germline CDR1 and CDR2: SGHTA and FQGNSA. The CDR3 loop spans 11 amino acids. With 5 bases removed from V and 12 bases from J, the gap between germline ends came to 13 bases.

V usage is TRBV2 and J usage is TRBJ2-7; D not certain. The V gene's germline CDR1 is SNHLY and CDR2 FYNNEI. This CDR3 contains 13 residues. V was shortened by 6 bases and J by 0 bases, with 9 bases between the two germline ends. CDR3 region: CASRLTSSYEQYF. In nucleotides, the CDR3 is TGTGCCAGCAGACTTACGAGCTCCTACGAGCAGTACTTC.

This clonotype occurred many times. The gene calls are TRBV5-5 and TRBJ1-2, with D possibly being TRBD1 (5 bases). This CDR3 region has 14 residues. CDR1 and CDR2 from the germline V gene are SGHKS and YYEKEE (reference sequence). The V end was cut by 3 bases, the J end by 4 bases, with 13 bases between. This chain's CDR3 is CASSYSTASYGYTF. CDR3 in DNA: TGTGCCAGCAGCTACTCGACAGCCAGCTATGGCTACACCTTC.

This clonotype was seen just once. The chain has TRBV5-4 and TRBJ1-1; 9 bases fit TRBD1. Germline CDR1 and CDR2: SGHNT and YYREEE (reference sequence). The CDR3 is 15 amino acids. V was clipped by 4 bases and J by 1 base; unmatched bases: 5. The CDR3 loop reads CASSLSQGANTEAFF. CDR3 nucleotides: TGTGCCAGCAGCCTTTCACAGGGGGCGAACACTGAAGCTTTCTTT. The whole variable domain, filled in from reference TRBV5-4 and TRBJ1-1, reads ETGVTQSPTHLIKTRGQQVTLRCSSQSGHNTVSWYQQALGQGPQFIFQYYREEENGRGNFPPRFSGLQFPNYSSELNVNALELDDSALYLCASSLSQGANTEAFFGQGTRLTVV.

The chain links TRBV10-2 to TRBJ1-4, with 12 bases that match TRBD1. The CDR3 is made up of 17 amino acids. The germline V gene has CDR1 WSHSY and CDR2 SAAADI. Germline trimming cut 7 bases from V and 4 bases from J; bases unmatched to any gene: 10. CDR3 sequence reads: CASNAGTGGFLNEKLFF. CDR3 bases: TGCGCCAGCAACGCCGGGACAGGGGGCTTCCTTAATGAAAAACTGTTTTTT.

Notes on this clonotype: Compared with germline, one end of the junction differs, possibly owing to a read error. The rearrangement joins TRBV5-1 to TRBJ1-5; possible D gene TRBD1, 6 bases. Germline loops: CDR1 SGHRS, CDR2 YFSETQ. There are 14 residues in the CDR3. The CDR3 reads CASSPDSRDQPQHF. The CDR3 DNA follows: TGTGCCAGCAGCCCGGACAGTAGGGATCAGCCCCAGCATTTT.

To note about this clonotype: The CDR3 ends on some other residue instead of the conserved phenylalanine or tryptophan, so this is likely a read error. The CDR3 spells CASSIHPQPQHS. In DNA, the CDR3 is TGTGCCAGTAGTATACACCCTCAGCCCCAGCATTCA. The chain combines TRBV19 with TRBJ1-5; D ambiguous. The CDR3 covers 12 residues. Trimming stripped 2 bases from V and 6 bases from J, with 5 bases between. Looked up from germline, CDR1 is LNHDA and CDR2 is SQIVND (reference sequence).

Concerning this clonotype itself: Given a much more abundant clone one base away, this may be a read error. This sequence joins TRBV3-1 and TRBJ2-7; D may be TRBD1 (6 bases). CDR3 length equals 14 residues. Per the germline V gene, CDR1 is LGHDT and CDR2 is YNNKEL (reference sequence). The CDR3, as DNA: TGTGCCGGCAGCCCACAGGGCTTGGTGAACGAGCAGTACTTC. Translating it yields CAGSPQGLVNEQYF.

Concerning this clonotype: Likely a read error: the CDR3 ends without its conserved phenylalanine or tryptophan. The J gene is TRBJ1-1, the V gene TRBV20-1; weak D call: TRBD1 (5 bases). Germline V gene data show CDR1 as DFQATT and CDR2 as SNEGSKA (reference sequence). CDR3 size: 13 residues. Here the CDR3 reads CSARAGLWAEAFY. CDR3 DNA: TGCAGCGCTAGAGCAGGGTTGTGGGCTGAAGCTTTCTAT.

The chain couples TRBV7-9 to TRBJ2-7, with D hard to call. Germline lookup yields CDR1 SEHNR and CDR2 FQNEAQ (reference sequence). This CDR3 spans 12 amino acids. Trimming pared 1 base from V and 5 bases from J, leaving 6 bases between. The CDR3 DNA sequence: TGTGCCAGCAGCTTAGTACTTCACGAGCAGTACTTC. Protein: CASSLVLHEQYF. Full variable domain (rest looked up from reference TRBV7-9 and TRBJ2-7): DTGVSQNPRHKITKRGQNVTFRCDPISEHNRLYWYRQTLGQGPEFLTYFQNEAQLEKSRLLSDRFSAERPKGSFSTLEIQRTEQGDSAMYLCASSLVLHEQYFGPGTRLTVT.